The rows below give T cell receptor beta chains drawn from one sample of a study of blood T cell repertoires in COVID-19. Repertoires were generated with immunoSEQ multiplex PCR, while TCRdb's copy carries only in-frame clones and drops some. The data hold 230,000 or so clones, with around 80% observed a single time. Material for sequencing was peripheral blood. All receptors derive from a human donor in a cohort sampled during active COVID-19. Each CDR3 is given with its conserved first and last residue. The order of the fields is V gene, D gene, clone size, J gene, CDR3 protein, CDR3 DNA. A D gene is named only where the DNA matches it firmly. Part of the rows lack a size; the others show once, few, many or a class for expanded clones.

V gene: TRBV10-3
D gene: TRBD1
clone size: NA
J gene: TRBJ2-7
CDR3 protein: CAISESWTGAYEQYF
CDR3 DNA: TGTGCCATCAGTGAGTCGTGGACAGGGGCCTACGAGCAGTACTTC

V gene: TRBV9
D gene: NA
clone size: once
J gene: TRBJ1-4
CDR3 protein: CASSLTGATNEKLFF
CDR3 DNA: TGTGCCAGCAGCCTTACAGGTGCAACTAATGAAAAACTGTTTTTT

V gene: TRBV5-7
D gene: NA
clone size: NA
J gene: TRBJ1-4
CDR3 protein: CASSSGVGAEKLFF
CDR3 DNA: TGTGCCAGCAGCTCGGGCGTGGGAGCTGAAAAACTGTTTTTT

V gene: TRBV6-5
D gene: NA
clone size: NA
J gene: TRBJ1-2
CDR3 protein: CASSFTTGIYGYTF
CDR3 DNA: TGTGCCAGCAGTTTCACAACAGGGATCTATGGCTACACCTTC

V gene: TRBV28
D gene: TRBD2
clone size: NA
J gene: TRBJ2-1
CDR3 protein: CASSTRGSGVNYNEQFF
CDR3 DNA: TGTGCCAGCAGTACCCGCGGGAGCGGGGTAAACTACAATGAGCAGTTCTTC

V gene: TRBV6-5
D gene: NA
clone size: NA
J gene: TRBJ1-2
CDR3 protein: CASSPGTPRAGYTF
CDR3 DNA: TGTGCCAGCAGTCCCGGGACTCCGAGGGCTGGCTACACCTTC

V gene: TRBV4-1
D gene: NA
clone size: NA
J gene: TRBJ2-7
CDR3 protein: CASSRGADYEQYF
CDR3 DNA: TGCGCCAGCAGCCGAGGTGCGGACTACGAGCAGTACTTC

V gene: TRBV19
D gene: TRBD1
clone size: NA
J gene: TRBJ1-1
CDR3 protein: CASSFTGGYTEAFF
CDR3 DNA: TGTGCCAGTAGTTTCACAGGGGGTTACACTGAAGCTTTCTTT

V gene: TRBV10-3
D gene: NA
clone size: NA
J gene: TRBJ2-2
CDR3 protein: CAISLAAGELFF
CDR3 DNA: TGTGCCATCAGCTTAGCCGCCGGGGAGCTGTTTTTT

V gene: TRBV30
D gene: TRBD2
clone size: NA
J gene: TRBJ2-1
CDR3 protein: CAWSTGLAPTYNEQFF
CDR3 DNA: TGTGCCTGGAGTACCGGACTAGCGCCCACCTACAATGAGCAGTTCTTC

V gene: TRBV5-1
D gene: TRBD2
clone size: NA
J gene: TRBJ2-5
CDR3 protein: CASSLNSGLASQETQYF
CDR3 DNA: TGCGCCAGCAGCTTGAATTCCGGACTAGCGAGCCAAGAGACCCAGTACTTC

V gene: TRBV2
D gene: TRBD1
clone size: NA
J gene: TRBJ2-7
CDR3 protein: CASGTGFEQYF
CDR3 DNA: TGTGCCAGTGGGACAGGGTTCGAGCAGTACTTC

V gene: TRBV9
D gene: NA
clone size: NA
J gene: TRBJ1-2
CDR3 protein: CASSSRPDNGYTF
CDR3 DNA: TGTGCCAGCAGCTCCCGCCCGGACAACGGCTACACCTTC

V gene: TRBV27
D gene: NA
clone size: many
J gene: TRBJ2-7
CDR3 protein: CASSPSGYEQYF
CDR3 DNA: TGTGCCAGCAGTCCCTCAGGGTACGAGCAGTACTTC

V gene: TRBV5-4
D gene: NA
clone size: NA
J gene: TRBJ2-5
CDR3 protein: CASSLELSETQYF
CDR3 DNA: TGTGCCAGCAGCTTGGAGCTATCGGAGACCCAGTACTTC

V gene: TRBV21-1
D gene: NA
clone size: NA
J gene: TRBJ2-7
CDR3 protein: CASSKGERERNYEQYF
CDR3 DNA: TGTGCCAGCAGCAAAGGAGAGCGGGAACGGAACTACGAGCAGTACTTC

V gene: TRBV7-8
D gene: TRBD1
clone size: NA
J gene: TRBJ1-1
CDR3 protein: CASSWGTGVTNTEAFF
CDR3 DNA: TGTGCCAGCAGCTGGGGGACAGGGGTAACGAACACTGAAGCTTTCTTT

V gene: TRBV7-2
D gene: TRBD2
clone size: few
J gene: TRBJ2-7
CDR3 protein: CASSSGTSGYEQYF
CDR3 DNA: TGTGCCAGCAGCTCCGGGACTAGCGGATACGAGCAGTACTTC

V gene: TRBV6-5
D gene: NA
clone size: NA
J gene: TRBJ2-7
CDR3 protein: CASKVGAGGVGEQYF
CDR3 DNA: TGTGCCAGCAAAGTGGGGGCAGGAGGTGTGGGCGAGCAGTACTTC

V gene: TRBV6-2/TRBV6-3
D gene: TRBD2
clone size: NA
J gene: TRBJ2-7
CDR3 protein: CASSYGLAAYEQYF
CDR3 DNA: TGTGCCAGCAGTTACGGACTAGCTGCCTACGAGCAGTACTTC

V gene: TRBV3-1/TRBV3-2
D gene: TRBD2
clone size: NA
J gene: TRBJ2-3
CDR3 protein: CASSFNSGRSPDTQYF
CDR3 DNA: TGTGCCAGCAGTTTCAATAGCGGGAGGTCGCCAGATACGCAGTATTTT

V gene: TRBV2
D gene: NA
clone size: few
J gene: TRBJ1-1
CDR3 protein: CASSAGEGTEAFF
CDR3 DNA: TGTGCCAGCAGTGCGGGGGAGGGCACTGAAGCTTTCTTT

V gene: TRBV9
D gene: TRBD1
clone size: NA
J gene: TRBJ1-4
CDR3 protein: CASSFSDRGREKLFF
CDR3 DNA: TGTGCCAGCAGCTTTTCCGACAGGGGGCGGGAAAAACTGTTTTTT

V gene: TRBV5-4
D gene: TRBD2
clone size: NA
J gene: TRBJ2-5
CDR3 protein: CASSFGGGQETQYF
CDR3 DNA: TGTGCCAGCAGCTTCGGGGGGGGCCAAGAGACCCAGTACTTC

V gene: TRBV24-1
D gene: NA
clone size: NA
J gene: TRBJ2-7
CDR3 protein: CATSDGREQQYF
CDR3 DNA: TGTGCCACCAGTGATGGTCGGGAACAGCAGTACTTC

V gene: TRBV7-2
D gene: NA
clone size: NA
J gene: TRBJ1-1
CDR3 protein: CASSFLVEAFF
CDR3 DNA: TGTGCCAGCAGTTTTCTTGTTGAAGCTTTCTTT

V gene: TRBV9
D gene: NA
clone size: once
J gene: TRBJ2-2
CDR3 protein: CASSVEAAYTGELFF
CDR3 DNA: TGTGCCAGCAGCGTAGAAGCGGCTTACACCGGGGAGCTGTTTTTT

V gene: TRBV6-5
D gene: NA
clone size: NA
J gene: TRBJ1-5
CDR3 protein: CASSYSGTGYQPQHF
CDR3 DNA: TGTGCCAGCAGTTACTCGGGCACAGGGTATCAGCCCCAGCATTTT

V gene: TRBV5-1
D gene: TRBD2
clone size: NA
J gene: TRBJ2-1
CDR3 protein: CASSLVFRTSGKNEQFF
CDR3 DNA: TGCGCCAGCAGCTTGGTCTTTCGGACTAGCGGGAAAAATGAGCAGTTCTTC